Below are 6 T cell receptor beta chains sequenced from a single sample in a study of breast tumors, draining lymph nodes, adjacent tissues (dated by TCRdb to between 2015 and 2016). Lymph node samples came from the axillary draining lymph nodes of breast cancer patients. Library preparation employed multiplex PCR. Instrument on record: Illumina HiSeq 2000. TCRdb passed the public sequencing reads through fastp at Q25 and MiXCR, retaining productive beta sequences. CDR3 protein sequences are deduplicated, and each keeps its most common genes and DNA. The sample records about 80,000 distinct CDR3 sequences, approximately 19% of which are singletons. The ten largest clones capture about 2.2% of the sample. Sequenced: axillary lymph node tissue. These receptors all stem from a female donor with breast cancer. Some clones in this sample may be carry-over from other donors' samples.

This clonotype showed up many times. V and J are TRBV6-2 or TRBV6-3 and TRBJ2-1; D is unclear. CDR3 length: 11 residues. V was pared by 8 bases and J by 4 bases, with 6 bases between. Per the germline V gene, CDR1 is MNHEY and CDR2 is SVGEGT. CDR3 sequence: CASLSYNEQFF. CDR3 sequence (DNA): TGTGCCAGCCTTAGTTACAATGAGCAGTTCTTC.

The chain recombines TRBV20-1 with TRBJ2-1; D gene ambiguous. CDR1 DFQATT and CDR2 SNEGSKA come from the germline V gene (reference sequence). V lost 3 bases, J lost 2 bases, and 11 bases lay in between. The CDR3 totals 14 residues. CDR3 in DNA: TGCAGTGCTAGGGTGCGACTTACCTACAATGAGCAGTTCTTC. It yields the protein CSARVRLTYNEQFF.

This clonotype was counted at least ten times. This chain joins TRBV19 and TRBJ2-7, with D perhaps TRBD1 or TRBD2 (5 bases each). The germline CDR1 and CDR2 sequences are LNHDA and SQIVND (reference sequence). Trimming stripped 5 bases from V and 10 bases from J, with 21 bases between. This CDR3 has 14 residues. CDR3 residues: CASSPGQQNPNQYF. CDR3 bases: TGTGCCAGTAGTCCGGGGCAACAGAATCCGAACCAGTACTTC. The whole variable domain, filled in from reference TRBV19 and TRBJ2-7, reads DGGITQSPKYLFRKEGQNVTLSCEQNLNHDAMYWYRQDPGQGLRLIYYSQIVNDFQKGDIAEGYSVSREKKESFPLTVTSAQKNPTAFYLCASSPGQQNPNQYFGPGTRLTVT.

This clonotype was found once. The chain carries TRBV30 and TRBJ2-5; perhaps D is TRBD1 or TRBD2 (5 bases each). This CDR3 comprises 16 residues. Germline CDR1 and CDR2: GTSNPN and SVGIG (reference sequence). Trimming removed 3 bases from V and 1 base from J, with 18 bases in between. The CDR3 is CAWRARLGPLQETQYF. CDR3 nucleotides: TGTGCCTGGAGGGCACGACTGGGACCGCTCCAAGAGACCCAGTACTTC.

This clonotype has a count of ten or more. The V call is TRBV6-1, the J call TRBJ1-6; D call uncertain. CDR3 length: 11 residues. Between the trimmed V and J ends, which lost 1 base and 9 bases, there was a span of 1 base. CDR1 is MNHNS and CDR2 is SASEGT in the germline V gene. The CDR3 loop is CASSEVSPLHF. DNA of the CDR3: TGTGCCAGCAGTGAAGTTTCACCCCTCCACTTT.

This clonotype was seen many times. The chain couples TRBV12-3 or TRBV12-4 to TRBJ1-2, with 12 bases lining up with TRBD1. V lost 2 bases, J lost 5 bases, and 6 bases stayed unmatched. The CDR3 sequence is 16 residues long. The CDR3 nucleotides are TGTGCCAGCAGTTTAAGGGGACAGGGGGCGCGATATGGCTACACCTTC. It is translated as CASSLRGQGARYGYTF.